This T cell receptor (beta chain) was recorded in a study of shared T cell receptors in the human thymus. Sequencing used immunoSEQ multiplex PCR; TCRdb keeps in-frame clones, though not all of them. The table lists tens of thousands of clones, nearly 95% of them singletons. Germline CDR1 reads SNHLY; CDR2 reads FYNNEI. This CDR3 spans 15 amino acids. Trimming stripped 8 bases from V and 3 bases from J, with 17 bases between. This receptor was taken from a human donor. The chain carries TRBV2 and TRBJ2-1; perhaps TRBD1 as D (6 bases). The sample taken for sequencing was thymocytes. In DNA, the CDR3 is TGTGCCAGCCCGCCACAGGGAAACAACTACAATGAGCAGTTCTTC. Translating gives CASPPQGNNYNEQFF.